The source of this TCR beta chain is a study of T-cell reconstitution after alpha-beta-depleted transplantation in children. CDR1 is SGHTA, CDR2 FQGNSA, per germline. The V end was cut by 3 bases, the J end by 5 bases, with 16 bases between. The length of the CDR3 is 15 residues. A library of TCRbeta sequences, prepared with unique molecular identifiers, was generated. TCRdb re-called the PCR reads with MiXCR, one entry per CDR3 protein. This repertoire shows approximately 980,000 distinct CDR3 sequences, about 30% found once; its top ten account for 25% to 35%. The origin of this receptor is a boy in the first two years of life who had a stem cell transplant for SCID, so the T cells may come from the graft donor. The chain has TRBV7-2 and TRBJ2-5; maybe TRBD2 (7 bases). The sample here was PBMCs, mostly from graft donor cells, taken 360 days after TCRalphabeta/CD19-depleted stem cell transplant. The CDR3 DNA reads as TGTGCCAGCAGCTTTGGTAGGGGGAGGGAGGAGACCCAGTACTTC. Its protein is CASSFGRGREETQYF.